The 32 T cell receptor beta chains presented below share a single source sample, sequenced in a study of a mutant IDH1 vaccine in newly diagnosed glioma. Libraries were prepared by immunoSEQ multiplex PCR; TCRdb keeps only in-frame clonotypes and omits some of them. The sample yields more than 10,000 clones, roughly 72% seen once. The time point is: week 47, end of study. It was 300 ug of mutant IDH1 20-mer peptide that made up each vaccine dose, given with topical imiquimod. Their antigens are not known. This specimen consisted of PBMCs, obtained from a glioma patient whose treatment included an IDH1 peptide vaccine. All receptors derive from a woman in her thirties or forties with glioma.

The J gene is TRBJ1-2, the V gene TRBV25-1; the D gene is possibly TRBD1 (5 bases). Deletions cut 3 bases from V and 4 bases from J, with 12 bases between. The germline V gene encodes CDR1 MGHDK and CDR2 SYGVNS. The CDR3 loop spans 14 amino acids. The CDR3 region has the DNA TGTGCCAGCAGTGACCCCCACAGGCCCTATGGCTACACCTTC. It yields the protein CASSDPHRPYGYTF.

V usage is TRBV28 and J usage is TRBJ2-7; no definite D call. Germline CDR1 is MDHEN and CDR2 is SYDVKM. Trimming took 3 bases from V and 0 from J, leaving 12 bases between them. There are 15 residues in the CDR3. CDR3 sequence: CASSFPGGTSYEQYF. For the CDR3, the DNA is TGTGCCAGCAGTTTTCCGGGCGGAACCTCCTACGAGCAGTACTTC.

This rearrangement joins TRBV4-1 to TRBJ2-3; D perhaps matches TRBD2 (5 bases). Germline CDR1 reads MGHRA; CDR2 reads YSYEKL. The CDR3 consists of 14 residues. Trimming shortened V by 0 bases and J by 1 base, and 5 bases separated the two germline ends. In DNA, the CDR3 is TGCGCCAGCAGCCAAGAGGGAGGCACAGATACGCAGTATTTT. It codes for CASSQEGGTDTQYF.

J is TRBJ2-2 and V is TRBV9; unclear D gene. Germline CDR1 and CDR2: SGDLS and YYNGEE. CDR3 size: 15 residues. Deletions cut 0 bases from V and 0 bases from J, with 6 bases between. The CDR3 sequence is CASSVGTTNTGELFF. CDR3 DNA sequence: TGTGCCAGCAGCGTAGGGACGACGAACACCGGGGAGCTGTTTTTT.

The J gene is TRBJ2-3, the V gene TRBV6-5; D gene uncertain. The V and J ends lost 0 bases and 6 bases respectively, with 4 bases between them. The germline V gene has CDR1 MNHEY and CDR2 SVGAGI. The CDR3 totals 12 residues. The CDR3 reads CASSYSSDTQYF. DNA for the CDR3: TGTGCCAGCAGTTACTCTTCGGATACGCAGTATTTT.

The chain links TRBV20-1 to TRBJ1-2; D remains ambiguous. This CDR3 contains 11 residues. V was clipped by 4 bases and J by 7 bases, with 10 bases between them. Germline V gene lookup returns CDR1 DFQATT and CDR2 SNEGSKA (reference sequence). DNA of the CDR3: TGCAGTGCTATCAGTTACCCTGGCTACACCTTC. It specifies CSAISYPGYTF.

This chain connects TRBV12-5 to TRBJ2-1; TRBD2 matches at 9 bases. Germline V CDR1 and CDR2: LGHNT, FRNRAP. The CDR3 is made up of 15 amino acids. J was trimmed by 3 bases and V by 5 bases; bases with no gene match: 5. CDR3 coding DNA: TGTGCTAGTGGTCCCGGGACTAGCAGCTACAATGAGCAGTTCTTC. Its protein is CASGPGTSSYNEQFF.

A word on this clone: One end of the junction is discordant with germline, which a read error may explain. J is TRBJ2-7 and V is TRBV2; D ambiguous. Per germline, CDR1 SNHLY and CDR2 FYNNEI. The CDR3 runs 11 residues. Written as DNA, the CDR3 is TGCGCCAGCGCCTCATCGTCCGATCAGTACTTC. This sequence encodes CASASSSDQYF.

The rearrangement joins TRBV27 to TRBJ2-2; a weak D match, TRBD2 (6 bases). From germline, CDR1 is MNHEY and CDR2 SMNVEV (reference sequence). Trimming removed 3 bases at V and 3 bases at J, with 8 bases between. This CDR3 contains 14 residues. DNA of the CDR3: TGTGCCAGCAGTTTTTCTAGCGACACCGGGGAGCTGTTTTTT. Its protein product is CASSFSSDTGELFF.

The CDR3 spells CASSTDRGGFNEQYF. The CDR3 DNA follows: TGTGCCAGCAGCACCGACAGGGGTGGGTTCAACGAGCAGTACTTC. The chain links TRBV9 to TRBJ2-7; 8 bases match TRBD1. V lost 4 bases and J lost 5; bases outside the gene matches: 11. This CDR3 spans 15 amino acids. Germline V gene data show CDR1 as SGDLS and CDR2 as YYNGEE.

The chain joins TRBV6-1 to TRBJ2-3; D might be TRBD1 (6 bases). V lost 7 bases and J lost 5, with 13 bases in between. Germline loops: CDR1 MNHNS, CDR2 SASEGT. CDR3 length: 13 residues. The CDR3 loop is CASTGTRGDTQYF. The CDR3 coding sequence is TGTGCCAGCACAGGGACAAGGGGAGATACGCAGTATTTT.

This clone appeared once. The V gene is TRBV5-4, the J gene TRBJ2-5, with D maybe TRBD1 (6 bases). The germline CDR1 and CDR2 sequences are SGHNT and YYREEE (reference sequence). V lost 0 bases to trimming and J lost 4 bases, with 10 bases between them. CDR3 length: 14 residues. The CDR3, as DNA: TGTGCCAGCAGCTTGGACAGGGTAGGAGAGACCCAGTACTTC. Its translation is CASSLDRVGETQYF.

The genes are TRBV4-1 and TRBJ2-2, with 7 nucleotides matching TRBD1. The germline V gene has CDR1 MGHRA and CDR2 YSYEKL. This CDR3 region has 15 residues. Trimming at V came to 4 bases and at J to 7 bases, leaving 9 bases not matched to a gene. The chain's CDR3 is CASSPRSGGSGELFF. The DNA for the CDR3 is TGCGCCAGCAGCCCGCGCTCAGGGGGAAGCGGGGAGCTGTTTTTT.

V gene TRBV25-1 combines with J gene TRBJ2-7; D may be TRBD2 (5 bases). There are 14 residues in the CDR3. Trimming left V 2 bases short and J 3 bases short, with 11 bases between. Germline V gene sequence: CDR1 MGHDK, CDR2 SYGVNS. For the CDR3, the DNA is TGTGCCAGCAGTGAAAATATCCGGGGCTACGAGCAGTACTTC. It is translated as CASSENIRGYEQYF.

V usage is TRBV19 and J usage is TRBJ1-1, with D perhaps matching TRBD1 (5 bases). V was cut by 4 bases and J by 8 bases, with 8 bases left in between. The germline V gene encodes CDR1 LNHDA and CDR2 SQIVND (reference sequence). The CDR3 consists of 11 residues. The CDR3 region is CASSTGAEAFF. The CDR3, as DNA: TGTGCCAGTAGTACTGGGGCAGAAGCTTTCTTT.

As DNA, the CDR3 is TGTGCCAGCAGCACGGGACTAGCGGGGGCATCGACGACCGGGGAGCTGTTTTTT. This sequence encodes CASSTGLAGASTTGELFF. This chain connects TRBV7-3 to TRBJ2-2; 14 bases map to TRBD2. CDR3 length: 18 amino acids. V dropped 5 bases and J dropped 5; count of bases not matched to a gene: 10. Germline CDR1 and CDR2: SGHTA and FQGTGA.

V and J are TRBV5-1 and TRBJ1-1; D gene uncertain. The V gene lost 0 bases and the J gene lost 0 bases, with 6 bases spanning the gap. Germline values: CDR1 SGHRS, CDR2 YFSETQ. The CDR3 totals 14 residues. CDR3 nucleotides: TGCGCCAGCAGCTTGGGCAGTATGAACACTGAAGCTTTCTTT. This codes for CASSLGSMNTEAFF.

This clone was recorded a few times. The rearrangement uses TRBV10-3 and TRBJ2-3; D not resolved. Germline CDR1 and CDR2: ENHRY and SYGVKD. CDR3 length: 13 amino acids. V was pared by 3 bases and J by 2 bases, with 6 bases between. CDR3 nucleotides: TGTGCCATCAGTGAACCCCACACAGATACGCAGTATTTT. Its protein is CAISEPHTDTQYF.

The rearrangement uses TRBV4-3 and TRBJ2-1; the D gene is possibly TRBD1 (5 bases). This CDR3 spans 14 amino acids. Germline CDR1 LGHNA, CDR2 YSLEER. The V end lost 5 bases, the J end lost 5 bases, and 13 bases lay between the germline ends. Here the CDR3 DNA reads TGCGCCAGCAGCTCCCGGGCAGGGAACAATGAGCAGTTCTTC. It specifies CASSSRAGNNEQFF.

CDR3 DNA sequence: TGCGCCAGCAGCCCCCTGGGGACAGAATCCTACGAGCAGTACTTC. It specifies CASSPLGTESYEQYF. This chain uses TRBV4-3 with TRBJ2-7; TRBD1 matches at 7 bases. The CDR3 has 15 residues. In germline, CDR1 is LGHNA, CDR2 YSLEER. The trim removed 4 bases at V and 1 base at J, leaving 7 bases unmatched.

The chain carries TRBV5-6 and TRBJ1-2; D might be TRBD1 (5 bases). CDR3 length: 13 residues. The ends were cut back, 4 bases at V and 8 bases at J, with 15 bases in the middle. Germline V gene lookup returns CDR1 SGHDT and CDR2 YYEEEE. The CDR3 loop is CASSDERGGGYTF. DNA of the CDR3: TGTGCCAGCAGCGATGAGAGGGGAGGAGGCTACACCTTC.

This clone was seen just once. This chain uses TRBV6-6 with TRBJ2-3; no definite D call. The germline CDR1 and CDR2 sequences are MNHNY and SVGAGI (reference sequence). The CDR3 runs to 14 residues. The ends were cut back, 5 bases at V and 0 bases at J, with 9 bases in the middle. The CDR3 DNA follows: TGTGCCAGCAGTCGACCTAGGAGCACAGATACGCAGTATTTT. It encodes CASSRPRSTDTQYF.

This clone was seen only a few times. This chain joins TRBV12-5 and TRBJ1-1; 12 bases map to TRBD1. The J segment lost 5 bases and the V segment lost 4 bases, leaving 8 bases of the junction unmatched. The CDR3 has 16 amino acids. Germline assignment: CDR1 LGHNT and CDR2 FRNRAP. The CDR3 sequence: CASGSPGTGGATEAFF. For the CDR3, the DNA is TGTGCTAGTGGTTCACCCGGGACAGGGGGCGCGACTGAAGCTTTCTTT.

The chain recombines TRBV4-3 with TRBJ2-2, with D tentatively TRBD2 (6 bases). CDR1 and CDR2 (germline): LGHNA, YSLEER. The V end lost 0 bases, the J end lost 4 bases, and 18 bases lay between the germline ends. This CDR3 is built from 18 residues. CDR3 residues: CASSQDLRGGAFTGELFF. The CDR3 DNA follows: TGCGCCAGCAGCCAAGATCTGAGAGGAGGGGCGTTCACCGGGGAGCTGTTTTTT.

The chain employs TRBV7-2 and TRBJ2-7; 7 bases map to TRBD1. V gave up 3 bases and J gave up 4 bases; unmatched junction bases: 3. The germline V gene has CDR1 SGHTA and CDR2 FQGNSA. The CDR3 is 13 residues long. CDR3 region: CASSLGTEYEQYF. CDR3 coding DNA: TGTGCCAGCAGCTTGGGGACAGAATACGAGCAGTACTTC.

The chain couples TRBV29-1 to TRBJ2-1; D possibly corresponds to TRBD1 (6 bases). Germline assignment: CDR1 SQVTM and CDR2 ANQGSEA. The CDR3 has 16 amino acids. V was clipped by 1 base and J by 2 bases, with 15 bases between them. CDR3 in DNA: TGCAGCGTTGAAGGGGGGCCCAGGGACCCCTACAATGAGCAGTTCTTC. It is translated as CSVEGGPRDPYNEQFF.

The J gene is TRBJ2-3, the V gene TRBV11-2; D is uncertain. Trimming cost V 2 bases and J 4 bases, with 7 bases left between them. There are 13 residues in the CDR3. Germline V CDR1 and CDR2: SGHAT, FQNNGV. The CDR3 is CASSLRPADTQYF. The CDR3 DNA is TGTGCCAGCAGCTTAAGGCCGGCAGATACGCAGTATTTT.

The genes are TRBV27 and TRBJ2-5; 7 nucleotides align to TRBD1. Germline CDR1 reads MNHEY; CDR2 reads SMNVEV (reference sequence). V was clipped by 6 bases and J by 12 bases; unmatched bases: 19. There are 15 residues in the CDR3. CDR3: CASRTGYLGQVKEYF. CDR3 in DNA: TGTGCCAGCAGAACCGGTTACCTCGGACAGGTGAAGGAGTACTTC.

The chain links TRBV9 to TRBJ1-3, with 7 bases fitting TRBD1. With V trimmed by 4 bases and J by 4 bases, 8 bases remained unmatched. This CDR3 spans 15 amino acids. The germline V gene has CDR1 SGDLS and CDR2 YYNGEE. The CDR3 loop is CASSTRQGSGNTIYF. The DNA for the CDR3 is TGTGCCAGCAGCACAAGACAGGGTTCGGGAAACACCATATATTTT.

There are a few counts of this clone. The CDR3 protein is CASSWGINTEAFF. The CDR3 DNA follows: TGTGCCAGCAGCTGGGGTATAAACACTGAAGCTTTCTTT. The V gene is TRBV5-5, the J gene TRBJ1-1; D remains ambiguous. This CDR3 comprises 13 residues. The germline CDR1 and CDR2 sequences are SGHKS and YYEKEE (reference sequence). Trimming cost V 3 bases and J 2 bases, with 8 bases left between them.

V and J are TRBV11-2 and TRBJ1-4; maybe TRBD1 (5 bases). CDR1 SGHAT and CDR2 FQNNGV come from the germline V gene. The germline V and J ends were trimmed by 5 bases and 5 bases, with 12 bases remaining between them. This CDR3 has 14 residues. CDR3 residues: CASSPRGGNEKLFF. CDR3 bases: TGTGCCAGCAGCCCCCGGGGGGGGAATGAAAAACTGTTTTTT. The full variable domain, rest sourced from reference TRBV11-2 and TRBJ1-4, is EAGVAQSPRYKIIEKRQSVAFWCNPISGHATLYWYQQILGQGPKLLIQFQNNGVVDDSQLPKDRFSAERLKGVDSTLKIQPAKLEDSAVYLCASSPRGGNEKLFFGSGTQLSVL.

This rearrangement joins TRBV2 to TRBJ1-3; D is possibly TRBD1 (5 bases). CDR1 SNHLY and CDR2 FYNNEI come from the germline V gene. CDR3 length: 15 residues. Deletions cut 3 bases from V and 4 bases from J, with 13 bases between. CDR3 sequence reads: CASSEYRLGGNTIYF. In DNA, the CDR3 is TGTGCCAGCAGTGAGTACAGGCTAGGAGGAAACACCATATATTTT.